These 31 T cell receptor beta chains were sequenced from one sample in a study of cytomegalovirus exposure and HLA in healthy donors. Here immunoSEQ multiplex PCR was the method, and the copy in TCRdb shows in-frame clones only, minus some. The data hold under 150,000 clones, with approximately 87% observed a single time. Sequenced sample: PBMCs. Every receptor here comes from a man between 18 and 29 years old in good health and CMV-seronegative.

This chain links TRBV4-1 with TRBJ2-1; 7 nucleotides align to TRBD2. Germline assignment: CDR1 MGHRA and CDR2 YSYEKL. The CDR3 contains 17 residues. The J segment lost 7 bases and the V segment lost 0 bases, leaving 12 bases of the junction unmatched. The CDR3 region has the DNA TGCGCCAGCAGCCAAGATCATATCGGGGGAGGGCTTAATGAGCAGTTCTTC. As protein: CASSQDHIGGGLNEQFF.

The gene calls are TRBV5-1 and TRBJ1-2, with TRBD1 matching 7 bases. J was trimmed by 1 base and V by 0 bases; bases with no gene match: 3. This CDR3 has 15 residues. Germline V gives CDR1 SGHRS, CDR2 YFSETQ. The CDR3 spells CASSLEGTVNYGYTF. Written as DNA, the CDR3 is TGCGCCAGCAGCTTGGAAGGGACAGTTAACTATGGCTACACCTTC.

The chain couples TRBV4-3 to TRBJ2-7; 11 bases are a match to TRBD2. Germline values: CDR1 LGHNA, CDR2 YSLEER. Trimming cost V 0 bases and J 6 bases; bases outside gene matches: 4. The length of the CDR3 is 15 residues. In nucleotides, the CDR3 is TGCGCCAGCAGCCAAGATTTAGCGGGAGGGCGCGAGCAGTACTTC. The encoded protein is CASSQDLAGGREQYF.

The J gene is TRBJ1-5, the V gene TRBV7-9; D unresolved. The CDR3 totals 14 residues. The V end lost 1 base, the J end lost 4 bases, and 8 bases lay between the germline ends. Germline CDR1 SEHNR, CDR2 FQNEAQ (reference sequence). CDR3 coding DNA: TGTGCCAGCAGCTTAGGGACGGGGAATCAGCCCCAGCATTTT. The encoded protein is CASSLGTGNQPQHF.

The chain joins TRBV7-2 to TRBJ1-1, with D possibly matching TRBD1 (6 bases). The CDR3 contains 15 residues. Per the germline V gene, CDR1 is SGHTA and CDR2 is FQGNSA. V was trimmed by 5 bases and J by 1 base, leaving 14 bases between them. The CDR3: CASSLDRSPNTEAFF. Written as DNA, the CDR3 is TGTGCCAGCAGCCTAGACAGGAGCCCGAACACTGAAGCTTTCTTT. Together with reference TRBV7-2 and TRBJ1-1, the CDR3 gives the full variable domain: GAGVSQSPSNKVTEKGKDVELRCDPISGHTALYWYRQSLGQGLEFLIYFQGNSAPDKSGLPSDRFSAERTGGSVSTLTIQRTQQEDSAVYLCASSLDRSPNTEAFFGQGTRLTVV.

This clone was seen only once. One end of the junction is discordant with germline, which a read error may explain. The chain couples TRBV30 to TRBJ1-2; 8 bases are a match to TRBD1. The germline V gene encodes CDR1 GTSNPN and CDR2 SVGIG (reference sequence). The CDR3 has 12 residues. The CDR3 DNA follows: TGTGCCTGGGACACACATGGACAGGGCTCGGCCTTC. This encodes CAWDTHGQGSAF.

This clone was detected only once. This chain connects TRBV2 to TRBJ1-2, with a tentative D call TRBD1 (5 bases). Germline values: CDR1 SNHLY, CDR2 FYNNEI. V was cut by 7 bases and J by 3 bases, with 18 bases left in between. This CDR3 spans 15 amino acids. In DNA form, the CDR3 reads TGTGCCAGCATTCCGGTGGGACTTCGAGACTATGGCTACACCTTC. Amino acids: CASIPVGLRDYGYTF. Variable domain in full (rest from reference TRBV2 and TRBJ1-2): EPEVTQTPSHQVTQMGQEVILRCVPISNHLYFYWYRQILGQKVEFLVSFYNNEISEKSEIFDDQFSVERPDGSNFTLKIRSTKLEDSAMYFCASIPVGLRDYGYTFGSGTRLTVV.

The V and J genes are TRBV19 and TRBJ2-1; D is perhaps TRBD2 (5 bases). The CDR3 extends over 15 amino acids. Deletions cut 3 bases from V and 8 bases from J, with 17 bases between. The germline V gene encodes CDR1 LNHDA and CDR2 SQIVND (reference sequence). CDR3 region: CASSITGVVLDEQFF. The CDR3 DNA reads as TGTGCCAGTAGTATCACCGGGGTCGTGCTCGATGAGCAGTTCTTC.

The genes are TRBV28 and TRBJ2-7; D possibly corresponds to TRBD1 (6 bases). This CDR3 comprises 18 residues. The germline V gene has CDR1 MDHEN and CDR2 SYDVKM. Trimming stripped 5 bases from V and 1 base from J, with 24 bases between. The CDR3: CASSVYPPTGTPSYEQYF. The CDR3 nucleotides are TGTGCCAGCAGTGTATACCCCCCGACAGGAACTCCTTCCTACGAGCAGTACTTC.

The chain combines TRBV6-5 with TRBJ2-1; tentatively, D is TRBD2 (5 bases). V shed 4 bases and J shed 5 bases, with 15 bases lying between them. Per the germline V gene, CDR1 is MNHEY and CDR2 is SVGAGI. The CDR3 has 15 amino acids. CDR3 coding DNA: TGTGCCAGCAGTTCCCCTAGCTATAGGCACAATGAGCAGTTCTTC. This sequence encodes CASSSPSYRHNEQFF.

The rearrangement joins TRBV6-1 to TRBJ2-7, with D possibly being TRBD1 (6 bases). V lost 0 bases and J lost 6, with 18 bases in between. This CDR3 contains 16 residues. Germline CDR1 is MNHNS and CDR2 is SASEGT. The CDR3 region has the DNA TGTGCCAGCAGTGAAGCGCTCGGTTGGGCGGACAGCGAGCAGTACTTC. The encoded protein is CASSEALGWADSEQYF.

The chain combines TRBV7-9 with TRBJ2-7; 10 bases agree with TRBD1. The V and J ends lost 5 bases and 5 bases, in that order; junction bases with no gene match: 9. This CDR3 is built from 15 residues. Germline CDR1 SEHNR, CDR2 FQNEAQ (reference sequence). CDR3 in DNA: TGTGCCAGCAGCATACCGGGACAGGGGTTCCACGAGCAGTACTTC. Translation: CASSIPGQGFHEQYF.

The chain links TRBV7-6 to TRBJ2-3; no definite D call. Germline V gene lookup returns CDR1 SGHVS and CDR2 FNYEAQ. Trimming stripped 0 bases from V and 0 bases from J, with 4 bases between. The CDR3 length is 14 residues. The CDR3 DNA follows: TGTGCCAGCAGCTTAGCGGCTAGCACAGATACGCAGTATTTT. Its protein is CASSLAASTDTQYF.

This sequence joins TRBV27 and TRBJ1-1; D remains unclear. Per the germline V gene, CDR1 is MNHEY and CDR2 is SMNVEV (reference sequence). Trimming cost V 8 bases and J 7 bases, with 5 bases left between them. The CDR3 length is 9 residues. This chain's CDR3 is CASGHEAFF. DNA for the CDR3: TGTGCCAGCGGGCATGAAGCTTTCTTT.

In its sample, this clone was seen many times. V usage is TRBV29-1 and J usage is TRBJ2-1; the D gene is possibly TRBD2 (6 bases). The CDR3 contains 14 residues. The germline gives CDR1 SQVTM, CDR2 ANQGSEA. V lost 4 bases and J 9 bases, leaving 19 bases between the germline ends. This CDR3 reads CSVATGNRRGEQFF. DNA for the CDR3: TGCAGCGTTGCAACAGGTAACAGGCGGGGTGAGCAGTTCTTC.

The chain has TRBV30 and TRBJ2-7; D gene ambiguous. Germline V CDR1 and CDR2: GTSNPN, SVGIG (reference sequence). Trimming left V 3 bases short and J 4 bases short, with 7 bases between. CDR3 length: 11 residues. The CDR3 region has the DNA TGTGCCTGGAGGTCGGGTTACGAGCAGTACTTC. This translates into CAWRSGYEQYF.

This clone was recorded only once. This chain links TRBV27 with TRBJ2-3, with 7 bases lining up with TRBD2. The CDR3 has 15 amino acids. Germline V gene data show CDR1 as MNHEY and CDR2 as SMNVEV (reference sequence). With V trimmed by 5 bases and J by 1 base, 6 bases remained unmatched. The chain's CDR3 is CASSPFGLGTDTQYF. In DNA, the CDR3 is TGTGCCAGCAGTCCCTTCGGACTAGGCACAGATACGCAGTATTTT.

This sequence joins TRBV29-1 and TRBJ1-2, with 7 bases identical to TRBD1. V dropped 5 bases and J dropped 2; count of bases not matched to a gene: 11. The CDR3 has 15 residues. In germline, CDR1 is SQVTM, CDR2 ANQGSEA. CDR3 nucleotides: TGCAGCGTTAACGACAGGGAAGTAGGGAACTATGGCTACACCTTC. This codes for CSVNDREVGNYGYTF.

V is TRBV19 and J is TRBJ1-2; D unresolved. The CDR3 is made up of 15 amino acids. Trimming pared 3 bases from V and 4 bases from J, leaving 15 bases between. The germline gives CDR1 LNHDA, CDR2 SQIVND (reference sequence). The CDR3 loop reads CASSIGGPDFYGYTF. In DNA, the CDR3 is TGTGCCAGTAGTATCGGCGGCCCGGACTTCTATGGCTACACCTTC.

CDR3: CASSAGQGGDTSTDTQYF. The CDR3 DNA is TGTGCCAGCAGCGCGGGACAGGGGGGCGACACTAGCACAGATACGCAGTATTTT. V usage is TRBV7-9 and J usage is TRBJ2-3; TRBD1 agrees at 11 bases. This CDR3 comprises 18 residues. V shed 5 bases, J shed 0 bases, and the junction held 10 bases outside the gene matches. Germline loops: CDR1 SEHNR, CDR2 FQNEAQ (reference sequence).

The rearrangement joins TRBV7-2 to TRBJ1-1; tentative D call: TRBD1 (6 bases). Trimming cost V 5 bases and J 2 bases, with 12 bases left between them. CDR3 length: 14 residues. Germline assignment: CDR1 SGHTA and CDR2 FQGNSA. DNA of the CDR3: TGTGCCAGCAGCCTAGGGGGGACTAACACTGAAGCTTTCTTT. As protein: CASSLGGTNTEAFF.

This rearrangement joins TRBV10-3 to TRBJ1-2; 7 bases are shared with TRBD1. Germline trimming cut 10 bases from V and 4 bases from J; bases unmatched to any gene: 9. Germline CDR1 is ENHRY and CDR2 is SYGVKD. This CDR3 has 13 amino acids. DNA of the CDR3: TGTGCCACACTACAGGGGCTCGGCTATGGCTACACCTTC. It is translated as CATLQGLGYGYTF.

Worth noting for this clone: Germline and junction disagree at one end, which may indicate a read error. The chain employs TRBV6-5 and TRBJ2-7; 7 bases align to TRBD1. The CDR3 covers 16 residues. The germline CDR1 and CDR2 sequences are MNHEY and SVGAGI. CDR3 region: CASSYSTGALSYEQYF. DNA for the CDR3: TGTGCCAGCAGCTACTCCACAGGGGCGCTCTCCTACGAGCAGTACTTC.

This clone was seen only once. The chain couples TRBV5-8 to TRBJ2-1; D call uncertain. This CDR3 contains 14 residues. The V gene's germline CDR1 is SGHTS and CDR2 YDEGEE. Trimming removed 0 bases from V and 0 bases from J, with 4 bases in between. The CDR3 nucleotides read TGTGCCAGCAGCTTGGTTAGCTCCTACAATGAGCAGTTCTTC. Translating gives CASSLVSSYNEQFF.

The chain combines TRBV28 with TRBJ1-1, with D possibly TRBD1 on 6 matching bases. Trimming cost V 3 bases and J 1 base, with 12 bases left between them. The CDR3 is made up of 15 amino acids. The germline V gene has CDR1 MDHEN and CDR2 SYDVKM. The CDR3 DNA follows: TGTGCCAGCAGTTTGCCGATGACAGGGAACACTGAAGCTTTCTTT. It codes for CASSLPMTGNTEAFF. Looking up the rest from reference TRBV28 and TRBJ1-1 gives the full variable domain: DVKVTQSSRYLVKRTGEKVFLECVQDMDHENMFWYRQDPGLGLRLIYFSYDVKMKEKGDIPEGYSVSREKKERFSLILESASTNQTSMYLCASSLPMTGNTEAFFGQGTRLTVV.

This chain joins TRBV7-9 and TRBJ2-3, with a weak D call TRBD2 (5 bases). Germline assignment: CDR1 SEHNR and CDR2 FQNEAQ (reference sequence). This CDR3 contains 16 residues. The V end lost 1 base, the J end lost 2 bases, and 13 bases lay between the germline ends. The CDR3 here is CASSLGLDSTTDTQYF. The CDR3 DNA reads TGTGCCAGCAGCTTAGGGCTGGACTCAACCACAGATACGCAGTATTTT.

This clone has only one observation. The rearrangement joins TRBV28 to TRBJ2-7, with 11 nucleotides matching TRBD2. Germline V gives CDR1 MDHEN, CDR2 SYDVKM. V gave up 6 bases and J gave up 2 bases; unmatched junction bases: 12. There are 17 residues in the CDR3. CDR3 amino acids: CASSAPPGLADTYEQYF. The DNA of the CDR3 is TGTGCCAGCAGCGCCCCTCCGGGACTAGCGGACACCTACGAGCAGTACTTC.

This clone was detected a few times. The chain has TRBV18 and TRBJ1-6, with D maybe TRBD1 (5 bases). There are 16 residues in the CDR3. Germline-derived CDR1 and CDR2 are KGHSH and LQKENI. Deletions cut 3 bases from V and 5 bases from J, with 14 bases between. This CDR3 reads CASSPLPTANNSPLHF. The DNA for the CDR3 is TGTGCCAGCTCACCTCTCCCGACAGCGAATAATTCACCCCTCCACTTT. Full variable domain (missing parts from reference TRBV18 and TRBJ1-6): NAGVMQNPRHLVRRRGQEARLRCSPMKGHSHVYWYRQLPEEGLKFMVYLQKENIIDESGMPKERFSAEFPKEGPSILRIQQVVRGDSAAYFCASSPLPTANNSPLHFGNGTRLTVT.

V gene TRBV30 combines with J gene TRBJ1-2; D remains ambiguous. V lost 4 bases to trimming and J lost 0 bases, with 6 bases between them. The CDR3 is 12 residues long. Germline V gene data show CDR1 as GTSNPN and CDR2 as SVGIG (reference sequence). The CDR3, as DNA: TGTGCCTGGACATCATCTAACTATGGCTACACCTTC. It encodes CAWTSSNYGYTF.

As concerns this clone: Other DNA sequences in the sample encode the same CDR3. This chain uses TRBV19 with TRBJ1-2; D call uncertain. V gave up 5 bases and J gave up 5 bases, with 9 bases separating them. The germline V gene has CDR1 LNHDA and CDR2 SQIVND (reference sequence). There are 12 residues in the CDR3. CDR3 amino acids: CASSPRGYGYTF. In DNA form, the CDR3 reads TGTGCCAGTAGTCCGCGGGGATATGGCTACACCTTC. Full variable domain (remainder filled in from reference TRBV19 and TRBJ1-2): DGGITQSPKYLFRKEGQNVTLSCEQNLNHDAMYWYRQDPGQGLRLIYYSQIVNDFQKGDIAEGYSVSREKKESFPLTVTSAQKNPTAFYLCASSPRGYGYTFGSGTRLTVV.

J is TRBJ1-4 and V is TRBV13; D might be TRBD1 (6 bases). The germline gives CDR1 PRHDT, CDR2 FYEKMQ (reference sequence). The V end was cut by 2 bases, the J end by 7 bases, with 20 bases between. The CDR3 contains 17 residues. CDR3 protein: CASSLLGARGIGEKLFF. The CDR3 DNA reads TGTGCCAGCAGCTTATTGGGGGCCAGGGGTATTGGTGAAAAACTGTTTTTT. Combining the CDR3 with reference TRBV13 and TRBJ1-4 gives the whole variable domain AAGVIQSPRHLIKEKRETATLKCYPIPRHDTVYWYQQGPGQDPQFLISFYEKMQSDKGSIPDRFSAQQFSDYHSELNMSSLELGDSALYFCASSLLGARGIGEKLFFGSGTQLSVL.